These 18 T cell receptor beta chains share one sample of origin, sequenced in a study of STAT3 mutations in large granular lymphocyte leukemia. These receptors are not linked to any known antigen. Only in-frame clones appear in the TCRdb table, and some are missing; sequencing was by immunoSEQ multiplex PCR. Of some 30,000 clones detected, about three quarters appear once; the ten largest clones hold approximately 31%. General study results and limits: At least one immunodominant TCR beta clonotype appeared in every T-cell large granular lymphocyte leukemia patient.

The source material was peripheral blood mononuclear cells. These receptors all stem from a woman aged 45-60 years with T-cell large granular lymphocyte leukemia. Some clones in this sample may be carry-over from other donors' samples.

The V and J genes are TRBV25-1 and TRBJ1-4, with D unresolved. With 6 bases removed from V and 4 bases from J, the gap between germline ends came to 12 bases. Germline CDR1 is MGHDK and CDR2 is SYGVNS. The CDR3 contains 14 residues. CDR3 sequence reads: CASSSTGINEKLFF. As DNA, the CDR3 is TGTGCCAGCAGCTCGACCGGTATTAATGAAAAACTGTTTTTT.

The genes are TRBV2 and TRBJ2-6; possibly TRBD1 for D (5 bases). Germline lookup yields CDR1 SNHLY and CDR2 FYNNEI. Deletions cut 5 bases from V and 3 bases from J, with 17 bases between. The CDR3 has 17 amino acids. The chain's CDR3 is CASSKEQVSGGANVLTF. The CDR3 region has the DNA TGTGCCAGCAGTAAGGAACAGGTCTCAGGTGGGGCCAACGTCCTGACTTTC.

This chain connects TRBV5-1 to TRBJ1-4, with 8 nucleotides matching TRBD1. Trimming removed 2 bases from V and 7 bases from J; junction bases left unmatched: 4. CDR3 length equals 14 residues. Germline assignment: CDR1 SGHRS and CDR2 YFSETQ. CDR3 in amino acids: CASSFGQGGEKLFF. CDR3 coding DNA: TGCGCCAGCAGCTTCGGACAGGGCGGTGAAAAACTGTTTTTT.

V gene TRBV18 combines with J gene TRBJ1-2, with D perhaps TRBD1 (5 bases). V dropped 8 bases and J dropped 12 bases, with 22 bases sitting between them. The CDR3 extends over 13 amino acids. Per the germline V gene, CDR1 is KGHSH and CDR2 is LQKENI. CDR3 DNA sequence: TGTGCCAGCACCCCGGGGGACGGCCGAGGAAACACCTTC. Its translation is CASTPGDGRGNTF.

The V call is TRBV29-1, the J call TRBJ1-2; no reliable D call. V dropped 3 bases and J dropped 2 bases, with 7 bases sitting between them. Germline V lookup: CDR1 SQVTM, CDR2 ANQGSEA. The CDR3 spans 12 residues. The CDR3 region has the DNA TGCAGCGTTGAGAGAGGGAACTATGGCTACACCTTC. Its translation: CSVERGNYGYTF.

The chain employs TRBV7-9 and TRBJ2-5; TRBD1 aligns across 7 bases. The CDR3 sequence is 13 residues long. Germline CDR1 is SEHNR and CDR2 is FQNEAQ (reference sequence). Trimming at V came to 1 base and at J to 5 bases, leaving 1 base not matched to a gene. The CDR3 DNA sequence: TGTGCCAGCAGCTTAGTGGACAGGGAGACCCAGTACTTC. Its protein is CASSLVDRETQYF.

The chain recombines TRBV28 with TRBJ1-2; D is uncertain. Germline CDR1 and CDR2: MDHEN and SYDVKM. Trimming took 3 bases from V and 4 from J, leaving 9 bases between them. The CDR3 loop spans 13 amino acids. The CDR3: CASSFDSLYGYTF. CDR3 in DNA: TGTGCCAGCAGTTTCGACTCACTCTATGGCTACACCTTC.

J is TRBJ2-7 and V is TRBV11-2; TRBD2 matches 13 bases. V dropped 3 bases and J dropped 0; count of bases not matched to a gene: 5. The CDR3 is 17 residues long. CDR1 and CDR2 from the germline V gene are SGHAT and FQNNGV. In DNA, the CDR3 is TGTGCCAGCAGCTTCCGGACTAGCGGGGGCCCCTCCTACGAGCAGTACTTC. Residues: CASSFRTSGGPSYEQYF.

Here the CDR3 reads CASSPSYNEQFF. CDR3 sequence (DNA): TGTGCCAGCAGTCCTAGCTACAATGAGCAGTTCTTC. The chain combines TRBV7-2 with TRBJ2-1; the D is unclear. Germline values: CDR1 SGHTA, CDR2 FQGNSA. Trimming left V 6 bases short and J 3 bases short, with 6 bases between. CDR3 length: 12 amino acids.

This rearrangement joins TRBV4-2 to TRBJ2-7; perhaps TRBD2 as D (5 bases). The germline V gene encodes CDR1 LGHNA and CDR2 YNFKEQ. The CDR3 has 15 amino acids. V was clipped by 1 base and J by 4 bases, with 14 bases between them. CDR3: CASSQGLASRYEQYF. CDR3 sequence (DNA): TGTGCCAGCAGCCAAGGCCTAGCCTCTAGGTACGAGCAGTACTTC.

The rearrangement links TRBV18 to TRBJ1-5; possible D gene TRBD1, 5 bases. The germline V gene has CDR1 KGHSH and CDR2 LQKENI. Trimming removed 4 bases at V and 5 bases at J, with 12 bases between. The CDR3 runs 14 residues. The CDR3 reads CASSLAGSDQPQHF. DNA of the CDR3: TGTGCCAGCTCACTGGCAGGGTCGGATCAGCCCCAGCATTTT.

The chain links TRBV7-9 to TRBJ1-1; D unclear. CDR1 is SEHNR, CDR2 FQNEAQ, per germline (reference sequence). Trimming took 5 bases from V and 0 from J, leaving 10 bases between them. The CDR3 is 14 residues long. CDR3 DNA sequence: TGTGCCAGCAGCAGGAGAGAAATGAACACTGAAGCTTTCTTT. Translation: CASSRREMNTEAFF.

The chain uses TRBV27 and TRBJ1-2, with D perhaps matching TRBD1 (5 bases). This CDR3 comprises 15 residues. Germline lookup yields CDR1 MNHEY and CDR2 SMNVEV (reference sequence). V was trimmed by 2 bases and J by 6 bases, leaving 16 bases between them. CDR3 protein: CASSLSWGTSDGYTF. DNA of the CDR3: TGTGCCAGCAGTTTAAGTTGGGGGACCTCGGATGGCTACACCTTC.

The chain employs TRBV27 and TRBJ2-2; the D gene is possibly TRBD1 (5 bases). The V gene's germline CDR1 is MNHEY and CDR2 SMNVEV (reference sequence). This CDR3 has 15 residues. V lost 2 bases and J lost 3, with 10 bases in between. The CDR3 DNA reads TGTGCCAGCAGTTTACAGGGAATTTACACCGGGGAGCTGTTTTTT. Translated: CASSLQGIYTGELFF.

The V and J genes are TRBV5-4 and TRBJ1-2, with 8 bases fitting TRBD1. This CDR3 contains 14 residues. In germline, CDR1 is SGHNT, CDR2 YYREEE (reference sequence). The V segment lost 4 bases and the J segment 6 bases; nucleotides outside the gene matches: 8. This CDR3 reads CASSVDRANHGYTF. The CDR3 DNA reads as TGTGCCAGCAGCGTGGACAGGGCGAACCATGGCTACACCTTC.

This chain joins TRBV7-9 and TRBJ1-5; the D gene is possibly TRBD1 (5 bases). Germline CDR1 is SEHNR and CDR2 is FQNEAQ (reference sequence). The CDR3 runs 17 residues. V was clipped by 5 bases and J by 2 bases, with 19 bases between them. The CDR3 loop is CASSQAWGLGGNQPQHF. In nucleotides, the CDR3 is TGTGCCAGCAGCCAGGCATGGGGGTTGGGTGGCAATCAGCCCCAGCATTTT.

The chain joins TRBV29-1 to TRBJ2-2, with 8 nucleotides matching TRBD2. CDR1 and CDR2 (germline): SQVTM, ANQGSEA. This CDR3 contains 15 residues. V lost 0 bases, J lost 3 bases, and 3 bases stayed unmatched. This CDR3 is CSVEDLAGHTGELFF. In nucleotides, the CDR3 is TGCAGCGTTGAAGATTTAGCGGGGCACACCGGGGAGCTGTTTTTT.

The chain links TRBV19 to TRBJ2-1; the match to TRBD2 covers 14 bases. Germline trimming cut 7 bases from V and 6 bases from J; bases unmatched to any gene: 5. CDR1 and CDR2 (germline): LNHDA, SQIVND (reference sequence). The CDR3 is 15 amino acids. Here the CDR3 DNA reads TGTGCCAGTACTCTTGGGACTAGCGGGAGCAATGAGCAGTTCTTC. Amino acids: CASTLGTSGSNEQFF.